This T cell receptor (beta chain) originates from a study of glioma-infiltrating T cells. On the study more broadly: Roughly 990,000 peripheral T cells were targeted at roughly 4.5- to 11-fold coverage. The study, taken as a whole, reports: Patients with low tissue-blood divergence carried a signature set of shared blood CDR3 motifs. Non-neoplastic patients had below-expected tissue-blood divergence, while all gliomas exceeded expectation.

Concerning this clonotype itself: The antigen is unknown.

Looked up from germline, CDR1 is SGHNT and CDR2 is YENEEA. There are 14 residues in the CDR3. V lost 5 bases and J 7 bases, leaving 15 bases between the germline ends. Using RNA template, CDR3s of TCR alpha and beta were amplified with iRepertoire arm-PCR. Tissue mRNA or PBMC total RNA, roughly 95-400 ng, went into one-step reverse transcription and amplification. TCRdb re-derived calls from the multiplex PCR reads in MiXCR, one entry per CDR3 protein. The sample carries approximately 400,000 distinct CDR3 sequences, about 40% recorded once. The clonotype originates from a human donor with low-grade glioma or glioblastoma, undergoing nonglioma brain surgery, or in good health (not recorded which). Sequencing was carried out using glioma tissue, nonneoplastic brain tissue, or PBMCs (not recorded which). The gene calls are TRBV11-3 and TRBJ1-3; possibly TRBD1 for D (6 bases). The CDR3 is CASSPGTGRNTIYF. The CDR3 DNA sequence: TGTGCCAGCAGCCCAGGTACAGGGAGGAACACCATATATTTT.